This TCR beta chain was documented in a study of Ad26.COV2.S vaccination and SARS-CoV-2 variants. The study, taken as a whole, reports: Non-spike TCR breadth was similar in vaccine and placebo recipients.

Sample treatment: roughly 18 received Ad26.COV2.S at low or high dose, single or two shots; about 5 received placebo; per-sample allocation not given. Samples analyzed were those drawn on day 63 after the first vaccine or placebo injection. This clone showed up just once. Its antigen is not known. The table came from immunoSEQ multiplex PCR; TCRdb's copy has only in-frame clones and leaves some out. This sample has around 270,000 clones, with 70% to 90% found just once. Germline assignment: CDR1 SGHTA and CDR2 FQGNSA. CDR3 length equals 14 residues. The germline V and J ends were trimmed by 3 bases and 4 bases, with 12 bases remaining between them.

The gene calls are TRBV7-2 and TRBJ2-5, with D unresolved. The sample was peripheral blood, taken in a trial of Ad26.COV2.S vaccine versus placebo. The receptor comes from a person aged 18 to 59 who received the Ad26.COV2.S COVID-19 vaccine or a placebo. CDR3: CASSFPSLGETQYF. In DNA, the CDR3 is TGTGCCAGCAGCTTTCCCTCTCTTGGAGAGACCCAGTACTTC.